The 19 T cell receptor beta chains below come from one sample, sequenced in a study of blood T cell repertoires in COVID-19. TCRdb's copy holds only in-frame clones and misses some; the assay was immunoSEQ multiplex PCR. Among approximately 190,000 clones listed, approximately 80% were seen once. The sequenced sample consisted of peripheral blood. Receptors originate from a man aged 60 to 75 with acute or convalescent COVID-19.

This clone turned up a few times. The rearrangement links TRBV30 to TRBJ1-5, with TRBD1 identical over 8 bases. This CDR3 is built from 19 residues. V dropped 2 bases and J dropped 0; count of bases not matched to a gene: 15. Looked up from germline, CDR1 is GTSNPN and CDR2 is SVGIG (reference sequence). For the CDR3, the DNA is TGTGCCTGGAGTATTATAGAGACAGGGGCTCTTTATAGCAATCAGCCCCAGCATTTT. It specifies CAWSIIETGALYSNQPQHF.

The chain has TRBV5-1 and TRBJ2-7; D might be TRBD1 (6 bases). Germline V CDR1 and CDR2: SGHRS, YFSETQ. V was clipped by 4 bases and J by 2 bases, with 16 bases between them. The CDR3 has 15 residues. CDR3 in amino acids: CASSRSGVSPYEQYF. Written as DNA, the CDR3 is TGCGCCAGCAGCAGGTCAGGGGTAAGCCCCTACGAGCAGTACTTC.

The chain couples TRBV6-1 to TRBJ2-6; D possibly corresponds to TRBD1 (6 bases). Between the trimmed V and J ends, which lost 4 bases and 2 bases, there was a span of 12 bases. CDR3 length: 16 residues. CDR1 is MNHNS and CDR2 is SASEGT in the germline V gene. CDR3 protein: CASSAPNRAGANVLTF. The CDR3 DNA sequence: TGTGCCAGCAGTGCCCCCAACAGGGCTGGGGCCAACGTCCTGACTTTC.

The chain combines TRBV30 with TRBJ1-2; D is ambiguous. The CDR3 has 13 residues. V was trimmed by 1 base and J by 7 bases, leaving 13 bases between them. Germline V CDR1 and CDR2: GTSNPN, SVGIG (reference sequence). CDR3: CAWSAAGYGGYTF. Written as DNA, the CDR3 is TGTGCCTGGAGTGCCGCGGGTTACGGTGGCTACACCTTC. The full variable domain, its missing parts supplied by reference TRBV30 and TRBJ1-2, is SQTIHQWPATLVQPVGSPLSLECTVEGTSNPNLYWYRQAAGRGLQLLFYSVGIGQISSEVPQNLSASRPQDRQFILSSKKLLLSDSGFYLCAWSAAGYGGYTFGSGTRLTVV.

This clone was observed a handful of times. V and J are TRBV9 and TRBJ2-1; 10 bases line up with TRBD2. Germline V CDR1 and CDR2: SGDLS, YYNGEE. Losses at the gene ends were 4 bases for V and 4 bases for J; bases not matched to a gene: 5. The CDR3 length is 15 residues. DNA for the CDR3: TGTGCCAGCAGCCCCGGGACTAGCGTTTACAATGAGCAGTTCTTC. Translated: CASSPGTSVYNEQFF. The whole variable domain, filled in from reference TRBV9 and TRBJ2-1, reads DSGVTQTPKHLITATGQRVTLRCSPRSGDLSVYWYQQSLDQGLQFLIQYYNGEERAKGNILERFSAQQFPDLHSELNLSSLELGDSALYFCASSPGTSVYNEQFFGPGTRLTVL.

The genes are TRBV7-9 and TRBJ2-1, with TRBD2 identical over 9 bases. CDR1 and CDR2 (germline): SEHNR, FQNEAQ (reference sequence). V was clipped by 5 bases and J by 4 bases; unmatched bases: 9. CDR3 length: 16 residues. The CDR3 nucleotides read TGTGCCAGCAGCCCCCCCGGGCTAGCGGGATACAATGAGCAGTTCTTC. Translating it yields CASSPPGLAGYNEQFF.

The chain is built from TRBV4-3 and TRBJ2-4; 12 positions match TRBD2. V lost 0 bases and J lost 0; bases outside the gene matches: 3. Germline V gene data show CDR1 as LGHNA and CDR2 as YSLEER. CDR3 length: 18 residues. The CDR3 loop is CASSQELAGGLAKNIQYF. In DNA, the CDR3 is TGCGCCAGCAGCCAAGAACTAGCGGGGGGTCTAGCCAAAAACATTCAGTACTTC.

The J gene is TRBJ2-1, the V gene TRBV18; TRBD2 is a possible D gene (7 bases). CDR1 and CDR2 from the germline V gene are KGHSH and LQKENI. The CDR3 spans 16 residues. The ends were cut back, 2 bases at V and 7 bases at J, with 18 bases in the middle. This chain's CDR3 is CASSPSDGGLGNEQFF. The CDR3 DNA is TGTGCCAGCTCACCATCGGACGGGGGGCTAGGGAATGAGCAGTTCTTC.

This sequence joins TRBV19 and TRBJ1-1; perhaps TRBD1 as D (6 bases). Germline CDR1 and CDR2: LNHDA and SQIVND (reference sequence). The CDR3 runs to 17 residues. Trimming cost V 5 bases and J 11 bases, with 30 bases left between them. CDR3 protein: CASSAKQGYTFHERAFF. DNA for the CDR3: TGTGCCAGTAGTGCCAAACAGGGCTATACCTTTCACGAGCGGGCTTTCTTT.

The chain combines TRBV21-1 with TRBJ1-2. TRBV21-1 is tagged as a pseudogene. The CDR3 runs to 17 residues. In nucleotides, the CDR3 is TGTGCCAGCAGCAAACTAAACGTAGCCCAGGGACTTAATGGCTACACCTTC. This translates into CASSKLNVAQGLNGYTF.

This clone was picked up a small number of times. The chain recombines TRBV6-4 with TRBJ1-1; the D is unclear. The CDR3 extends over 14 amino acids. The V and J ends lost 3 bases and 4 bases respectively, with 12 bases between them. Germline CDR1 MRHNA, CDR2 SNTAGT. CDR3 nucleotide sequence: TGTGCCAGCAGTGAACTGCCTTTTGGCACTGAAGCTTTCTTT. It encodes CASSELPFGTEAFF.

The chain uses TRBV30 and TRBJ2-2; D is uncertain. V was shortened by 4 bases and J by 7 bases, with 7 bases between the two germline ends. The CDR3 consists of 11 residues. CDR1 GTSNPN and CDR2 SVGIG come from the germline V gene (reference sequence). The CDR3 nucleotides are TGTGCCTGGACTCTAGGCGGGGAGCTGTTTTTT. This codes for CAWTLGGELFF. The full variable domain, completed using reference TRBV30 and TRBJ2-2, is SQTIHQWPATLVQPVGSPLSLECTVEGTSNPNLYWYRQAAGRGLQLLFYSVGIGQISSEVPQNLSASRPQDRQFILSSKKLLLSDSGFYLCAWTLGGELFFGEGSRLTVL.

The CDR3 nucleotides are TGTGCCAGCAGTTCAGGAACCCGTTACGAGCAGTACTTC. This translates into CASSSGTRYEQYF. The chain joins TRBV6-5 to TRBJ2-7; D is unclear. The CDR3 is 13 residues long. V dropped 4 bases and J dropped 4 bases, with 11 bases sitting between them. Germline CDR1 is MNHEY and CDR2 is SVGAGI.

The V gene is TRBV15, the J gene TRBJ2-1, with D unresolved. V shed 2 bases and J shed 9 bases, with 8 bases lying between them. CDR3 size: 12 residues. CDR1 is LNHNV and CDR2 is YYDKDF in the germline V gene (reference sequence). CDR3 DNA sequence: TGTGCCACCAGCAGAAACTACCCTGAGCAGTTCTTC. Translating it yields CATSRNYPEQFF.

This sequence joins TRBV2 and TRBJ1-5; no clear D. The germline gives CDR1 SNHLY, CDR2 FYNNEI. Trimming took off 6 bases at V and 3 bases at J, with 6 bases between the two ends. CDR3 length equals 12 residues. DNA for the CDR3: TGTGCCAGCAGAAGAGCCAATCAGCCCCAGCATTTT. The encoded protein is CASRRANQPQHF.

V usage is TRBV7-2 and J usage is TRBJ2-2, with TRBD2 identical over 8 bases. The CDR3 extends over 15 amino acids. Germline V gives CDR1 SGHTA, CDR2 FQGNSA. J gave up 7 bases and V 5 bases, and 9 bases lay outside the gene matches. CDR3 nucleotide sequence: TGTGCCAGCAGCCCCATGGGACTAGTAGGCGGGGAGCTGTTTTTT. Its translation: CASSPMGLVGGELFF.

Here the CDR3 DNA reads TGCAGTGCCAGGGGAGGAAACACCATATATTTT. Its translation is CSARGGNTIYF. This chain joins TRBV20-1 and TRBJ1-3, with D maybe TRBD1 (6 bases). V lost 6 bases, J lost 4 bases, and 7 bases lay in between. This CDR3 has 11 residues. Germline V lookup: CDR1 DFQATT, CDR2 SNEGSKA (reference sequence).

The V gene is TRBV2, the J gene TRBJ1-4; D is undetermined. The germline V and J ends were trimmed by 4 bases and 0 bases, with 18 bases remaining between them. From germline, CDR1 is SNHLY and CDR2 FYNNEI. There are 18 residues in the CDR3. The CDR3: CASSVTVRVLATNEKLFF. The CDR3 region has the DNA TGTGCCAGCAGTGTTACAGTGAGGGTTCTTGCAACTAATGAAAAACTGTTTTTT.

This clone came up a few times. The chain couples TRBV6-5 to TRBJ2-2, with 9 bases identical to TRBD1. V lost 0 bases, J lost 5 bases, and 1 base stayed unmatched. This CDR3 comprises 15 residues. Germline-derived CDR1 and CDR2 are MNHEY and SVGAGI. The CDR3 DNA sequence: TGTGCCAGCAGTTACTCCGGGACAGGGACCGGGGAGCTGTTTTTT. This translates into CASSYSGTGTGELFF.